This T cell receptor delta chain was captured in a study of γδ T cells in repeated Plasmodium falciparum infection (dated by TCRdb to the early 2020s). Study-level background: In the natural-infection arm, Malian children exposed to intense seasonal malaria transmission were enrolled and compared against age and gender matched Australian children. Four controlled human malaria infections were administered to five or six malaria-naive U.S. adults over approximately 600 days by bites from P. falciparum NF54-infected Anopheles stephensi mosquitoes. The study examined how repeated Plasmodium falciparum infection shapes the human gammadelta T cell repertoire, using natural infection in Mali and controlled human malaria infection. Malian gammadelta TCR repertoires were analysed cross-sectionally during no-transmission periods and longitudinally across acute febrile malaria episodes. Samples from controlled-infection subjects were taken at baseline, just before selected infections, and 21 days after each infection. Study-wide findings and limitations: Because the controlled-infection cohort was small, analysis of inter-individual variability in gammadelta T cell responses was limited. Vgamma9/Vdelta2+ TCR repertoires showed a highly stable polyclonal repertoire over time and infection, with many inter-individual overlapping TCRgamma sequences. Compared with the repertoires of Australian children, the Vdelta2-negative gammadelta TCR repertoires of Malian children appeared more clonally expanded, less diverse and less shared. Generalizability was limited because the Malian cohort was drawn from a small rural village of predominantly one ethnic group. In Vdelta2-negative gammadelta TCR repertoires, which were largely Vdelta1+, repeated controlled infections appeared to drive waves of new clonotype selection.

This clone was seen only a few times. This receptor's antigen is unknown. TCRdb records a much larger clone's protein for this DNA, with a difference at residue 13 that likely arises from a read error; the protein given is the translation of the DNA. Receptor amplification or capture employed multiplex PCR. These reads were obtained on an Illumina MiSeq. Every sorted gammadelta T cell sample had both its TCR gamma (TRG) and TCR delta (TRD) chains sequenced. The original pipeline was this. Clonotype tree plots, accumulated frequency of the top 20 clonotypes, diversity index (DI) and D75 metrics were included in the repertoire analyses. TCRdb called clones anew from the public reads via CATT; matching DNA rows were later pooled. The V and J calls, along with clone size, are taken from TCRdb and not from the paper's own processing. The sample profile shows roughly 90,000 delta-chain clones; 0.75% to 1% of them were found once. 9.5% to 10% of the sample is in the top ten clones.

For bulk TCR repertoire analysis, Vgamma9/Vdelta2+ and Vdelta2-negative gammadelta T cell populations were flow-sorted out of peripheral blood mononuclear cells. A distance of 29 bases separates the germline ends of V and J, which lose 0 bases and 0 bases respectively. CDR1 and CDR2 are drawn from the germline V gene: TSWWSYY, QGS. From its cysteine to its phenylalanine, the CDR3 spans 22 amino acids. The kept DNA is CDR3 alone, 66 bases in frame from the first base. The receptor's source is a pool of human donors (malaria-infected and uninfected, not separated). The rearrangement joined TRDV1 to TRDJ1, with no reliable assignment of the D segment. TCRdb leaves out the J gene; it was filled in here by matching the DNA to germline. The sample comprised gamma-delta T cells from blood. The nucleotides are TGTGCTCTTGGGGAACTATTTCGGGAAACCGACTTTATACCCCTATACACCGATAAACTCATCTTT. It translates as CALGELFRETDFIPLYTDKLIF.